This TCR beta chain is drawn from a study of control samples from healthy donors and cancer patients. The CDR3 totals 13 residues. Germline V gene sequence: CDR1 SGHDN, CDR2 FVKESK. V lost 4 bases, J lost 8 bases, and 9 bases lay in between. Generated by immunoSEQ multiplex PCR, the TCRdb table keeps only in-frame clones and is missing some. The sample lists under 100,000 clones, 85% to 90% occurring once. This receptor was taken from a woman in her forties or fifties with colorectal cancer. Sequencing was done on a sample of PBMCs. This chain connects TRBV14 to TRBJ1-6; D gene uncertain. The DNA for the CDR3 is TGTGCCAGCAGCCCGAACAGAGATTCACCCCTCCACTTT. It encodes CASSPNRDSPLHF.